The clone carrying this TCR beta chain was counted between two and nine times. What it binds is not known. This specimen belongs to a study of blood T cells in healthy people across ages. Study-wide results and limits: Greater diversity and more naive CD4+ cells were seen in long-lived donors than in aged donors.

The CDR3 is made up of 16 amino acids. CDR1 and CDR2 from the germline V gene are LNHNV and YYDKDF (reference sequence). The V gene lost 1 base and the J gene lost 4 bases, with 17 bases spanning the gap. Primed by a sample-barcoded 5' primer and a J-beta primer mix, a second PCR proceeded for about 6 to 12 cycles. TCRdb ran MiXCR on the 5' RACE reads and lists one entry per CDR3 protein. The sample includes roughly 1.4 million distinct CDR3 sequences, 55% to 75% of them seen just once. This rearrangement joins TRBV15 to TRBJ2-7; D may be TRBD1 (6 bases). The receptor was derived from a man younger than 35 in good health. Specimen: blood. Written as DNA, the CDR3 is TGTGCCACCAGCAGAGGTATCGGGACACCTTCTTACGAGCAGTACTTC. It specifies CATSRGIGTPSYEQYF.